A single T cell receptor (beta chain) is shown here with its context. Its cognate antigen has yet to be identified. There are no base qualities to consult, and no much larger clone falls within one base. The sample belongs to a study of T cell changes during pregnancy in multiple sclerosis (dated by TCRdb to about 2019). Regarding the complete study: The study looked at changes in the T cell repertoire across pregnancy in women with multiple sclerosis.

The CDR3, from cysteine to phenylalanine, totals 15 residues. The sequence is cut down to CDR3 DNA, 45 bases in frame from base 1. Clipping removes 0 bases from V and 7 bases from J, with 7 as the unmatched junction base count. CDR1 and CDR2 are drawn from the germline V gene (reference sequence): MNHEY, SMNVEV. Libraries were built with the immunoSEQ multiplex PCR assay. The source is immuneACCESS, and TCRdb retained only in-frame sequences with V and J called. Part of the clones is not carried over; for the studies checked, unresolved V genes explain less than half of this, and the remainder is unexplained. The sample table records fewer than 50,000 clones; approximately 90% of these occur just once. Together, the top ten hold 6.5% to 8.5% of the sample.

Recombination joined TRBV27 with TRBJ1-2; 8 nucleotides in the junction match TRBD1. This specimen consisted of CD8+ T cells from peripheral blood mononuclear cells, obtained in the third trimester of pregnancy. This TCR derives from a female donor with multiple sclerosis, enrolled in a pregnancy study. The CDR3 region has the sequence CASSLSWDRRTGYTF. The sequence in DNA is TGTGCCAGCAGTTTATCGTGGGACAGGAGAACTGGCTACACCTTC.